This record looks at one T cell receptor (beta chain) sequence and its context. Profiled with immunoSEQ multiplex PCR; TCRdb holds only in-frame clones, not every one. The repertoire holds 400,000 to 500,000 clones, with about 79% as singletons. Germline values: CDR1 SNHLY, CDR2 FYNNEI. The CDR3 totals 12 residues. V gave up 6 bases and J gave up 3 bases, with 5 bases separating them. The source of the sample is a study of shared clonotypes between healthy human individuals. The sequence was collected from a woman aged 40 to 50 in good health. Some clones in this sample may be carry-over from other donors' samples. Source material: PBMCs. The chain recombines TRBV2 with TRBJ2-2; D uncertain. CDR3 in DNA: TGTGCCAGCAGCAGCTACACCGGGGAGCTGTTTTTT. It yields the protein CASSSYTGELFF.